Below, 18 T cell receptor beta chains from the same sample are listed, as sequenced in a study of shared clonotypes between healthy human individuals. TCRdb's table, derived via immunoSEQ multiplex PCR, lists solely in-frame clones and lacks some. The sample lists more than 1 million clones; 70% to 80% were seen once. Material: memory CD4+ T cells from PBMCs. Subset: CD45RA-negative fraction. The receptors stem from a man aged 18 to 29 in good health. Some clones in this sample may be carry-over from other donors' samples.

The rearrangement joins TRBV7-2 to TRBJ2-2; D not certain. This CDR3 comprises 12 residues. Deletions cut 7 bases from V and 6 bases from J, with 9 bases between. Germline CDR1 is SGHTA and CDR2 is FQGNSA. The CDR3 loop is CASTAQSGELFF. The CDR3 nucleotides are TGTGCCAGCACCGCCCAGTCCGGGGAGCTGTTTTTT.

This clone has a single count. This chain connects TRBV18 to TRBJ2-6; D perhaps matches TRBD1 (5 bases). The germline CDR1 and CDR2 sequences are KGHSH and LQKENI. V was trimmed by 4 bases and J by 2 bases, leaving 9 bases between them. This CDR3 is 15 amino acids long. The DNA for the CDR3 is TGTGCCAGCTCACAACAGGTCACTGGGGCCAACGTCCTGACTTTC. Translating it yields CASSQQVTGANVLTF.

This rearrangement joins TRBV5-1 to TRBJ2-7, with TRBD2 matching over 11 bases. Germline-derived CDR1 and CDR2 are SGHRS and YFSETQ. This CDR3 has 17 amino acids. The ends lost 4 bases at V and 3 bases at J; junction bases unmatched: 12. CDR3 loop: CASSLGLAGEPGYEQYF. The CDR3 DNA follows: TGCGCCAGCAGCCTTGGACTAGCGGGCGAACCCGGCTACGAGCAGTACTTC.

Turning to this clone: The same CDR3 also results from other DNA sequences found in this sample. The gene calls are TRBV7-3 and TRBJ2-2; TRBD1 agrees at 9 bases. The length of the CDR3 is 16 residues. The V segment lost 0 bases and the J segment 1 base; nucleotides outside the gene matches: 0. Germline V lookup: CDR1 SGHTA, CDR2 FQGTGA. The DNA for the CDR3 is TGTGCCAGCAGCTTAACGGGACAGGGGAACACCGGGGAGCTGTTTTTT. Its protein product is CASSLTGQGNTGELFF.

This sequence joins TRBV28 and TRBJ1-5; the D gene is possibly TRBD1 (6 bases). Between the trimmed V and J ends, which lost 5 bases and 5 bases, there was a span of 19 bases. Per germline, CDR1 MDHEN and CDR2 SYDVKM. The CDR3 runs 16 residues. CDR3 sequence (DNA): TGTGCCAGCAGTCACGGACAGAAAGGGTTAGATCAGCCCCAGCATTTT. Its translation is CASSHGQKGLDQPQHF. Supplemented by reference TRBV28 and TRBJ1-5, the full variable domain reads DVKVTQSSRYLVKRTGEKVFLECVQDMDHENMFWYRQDPGLGLRLIYFSYDVKMKEKGDIPEGYSVSREKKERFSLILESASTNQTSMYLCASSHGQKGLDQPQHFGDGTRLSIL.

The chain couples TRBV7-3 to TRBJ2-1; D is unresolved. Germline V gene lookup returns CDR1 SGHTA and CDR2 FQGTGA. Deletions cut 4 bases from V and 5 bases from J, with 12 bases between. CDR3 length equals 14 residues. The CDR3 DNA follows: TGTGCCAGCAGCTCTGGACCGATTAACAATGAGCAGTTCTTC. It translates to CASSSGPINNEQFF.

This clone has just a few counts. This chain connects TRBV28 to TRBJ1-3; D gene unclear. Per the germline V gene, CDR1 is MDHEN and CDR2 is SYDVKM. This CDR3 has 13 residues. V lost 6 bases to trimming and J lost 0 bases, with 6 bases between them. CDR3 nucleotides: TGTGCCAGCAGCGGCAGCTCTGGAAACACCATATATTTT. Its protein product is CASSGSSGNTIYF.

This chain connects TRBV5-3 to TRBJ2-5, with 11 nucleotides matching TRBD2. TRBV5-3 falls under the ORF class, with uncertain function. The CDR3 length is 16 residues. V shed 3 bases and J 1 base; nucleotides not matched to a gene: 5. CDR3: CARSSSSGRLQETQYF. The CDR3 region has the DNA TGTGCCAGAAGCTCGTCTAGCGGGAGGCTCCAAGAGACCCAGTACTTC.

The V gene is TRBV11-1, the J gene TRBJ2-2; tentative D call: TRBD2 (6 bases). The V end lost 1 base, the J end lost 0 bases, and 9 bases lay between the germline ends. The CDR3 covers 16 residues. The germline CDR1 and CDR2 sequences are SGHAT and FQDESV (reference sequence). The CDR3 spells CASSLGVAANTGELFF. CDR3 bases: TGTGCCAGCAGCTTAGGAGTAGCGGCGAACACCGGGGAGCTGTTTTTT.

The chain combines TRBV5-1 with TRBJ2-3; 9 nucleotides align to TRBD1. CDR1 SGHRS and CDR2 YFSETQ come from the germline V gene. The V and J ends lost 4 bases and 6 bases, in that order; junction bases with no gene match: 9. The CDR3 consists of 15 residues. For the CDR3, the DNA is TGCGCCAGCAGCATCCAACGGACAGGGGTGGATACGCAGTATTTT. It encodes CASSIQRTGVDTQYF.

The V and J genes are TRBV2 and TRBJ2-3, with D possibly being TRBD1 (6 bases). Germline CDR1 reads SNHLY; CDR2 reads FYNNEI. With 3 bases removed from V and 4 bases from J, the gap between germline ends came to 14 bases. The CDR3 spans 15 residues. This chain's CDR3 is CASSDTGFAADTQYF. CDR3 bases: TGTGCCAGCAGTGATACAGGGTTTGCGGCAGATACGCAGTATTTT.

This sequence joins TRBV25-1 and TRBJ2-2; 9 bases match TRBD1. Germline V gene data show CDR1 as MGHDK and CDR2 as SYGVNS. J gave up 7 bases and V 8 bases, and 8 bases lay outside the gene matches. The CDR3 runs 14 residues. In DNA form, the CDR3 reads TGTGCCAGCGAGGGACAGGGAGCGCTCGGGGAGCTGTTTTTT. It is translated as CASEGQGALGELFF.

This clone appeared a few times. The chain combines TRBV7-2 with TRBJ2-3; either TRBD1 or TRBD2 may fit D (5 bases each). V dropped 4 bases and J dropped 2 bases, with 13 bases sitting between them. From germline, CDR1 is SGHTA and CDR2 FQGNSA. The length of the CDR3 is 15 residues. CDR3 sequence reads: CASSSPGRVTDTQYF. CDR3 coding DNA: TGTGCCAGCAGCTCCCCGGGACGGGTCACAGATACGCAGTATTTT.

This chain links TRBV5-5 with TRBJ2-1, with TRBD2 matching 8 bases. Germline CDR1 is SGHKS and CDR2 is YYEKEE (reference sequence). Losses at the gene ends were 0 bases for V and 0 bases for J; bases not matched to a gene: 2. The CDR3 consists of 16 residues. CDR3 in DNA: TGTGCCAGCAGCTTGGCCCTAGCGGGCTCCTACAATGAGCAGTTCTTC. Protein: CASSLALAGSYNEQFF.

J is TRBJ1-2 and V is TRBV4-2; D not resolved. CDR3 length equals 15 residues. Trimming cost V 0 bases and J 4 bases, with 12 bases left between them. Per the germline V gene, CDR1 is LGHNA and CDR2 is YNFKEQ. CDR3 sequence reads: CASSQDRAGAYGYTF. The CDR3 nucleotides are TGTGCCAGCAGCCAAGATAGGGCAGGCGCCTATGGCTACACCTTC.

The chain couples TRBV5-4 to TRBJ2-3; TRBD2 might be the D (7 bases). The CDR3 contains 16 residues. Germline lookup yields CDR1 SGHNT and CDR2 YYREEE (reference sequence). With 4 bases removed from V and 3 bases from J, the gap between germline ends came to 18 bases. The CDR3 sequence: CASSGGGAGPTDTQYF. DNA of the CDR3: TGTGCCAGCAGCGGGGGGGGCGCTGGACCGACAGATACGCAGTATTTT.

The rearrangement joins TRBV11-2 to TRBJ1-6; TRBD1 might be the D (6 bases). V lost 3 bases, J lost 0 bases, and 18 bases lay in between. Germline CDR1 and CDR2: SGHAT and FQNNGV. The CDR3 totals 19 residues. CDR3 DNA: TGTGCCAGCAGCTTGACAGGAACTGGCTCCGGCTCCTATAATTCACCCCTCCACTTT. Translating gives CASSLTGTGSGSYNSPLHF.

The rearrangement joins TRBV7-6 to TRBJ2-3; 9 nucleotides align to TRBD1. CDR3 length: 14 amino acids. The germline V gene encodes CDR1 SGHVS and CDR2 FNYEAQ. Trimming removed 8 bases from V and 5 bases from J; junction bases left unmatched: 8. The DNA for the CDR3 is TGTGCCAGCCGGGGACAGGGTTTAGGAGATACGCAGTATTTT. As protein: CASRGQGLGDTQYF. Complete variable domain (other parts from reference TRBV7-6 and TRBJ2-3): GAGVSQSPRYKVTKRGQDVALRCDPISGHVSLYWYRQALGQGPEFLTYFNYEAQQDKSGLPNDRFSAERPEGSISTLTIQRTEQRDSAMYRCASRGQGLGDTQYFGPGTRLTVL.